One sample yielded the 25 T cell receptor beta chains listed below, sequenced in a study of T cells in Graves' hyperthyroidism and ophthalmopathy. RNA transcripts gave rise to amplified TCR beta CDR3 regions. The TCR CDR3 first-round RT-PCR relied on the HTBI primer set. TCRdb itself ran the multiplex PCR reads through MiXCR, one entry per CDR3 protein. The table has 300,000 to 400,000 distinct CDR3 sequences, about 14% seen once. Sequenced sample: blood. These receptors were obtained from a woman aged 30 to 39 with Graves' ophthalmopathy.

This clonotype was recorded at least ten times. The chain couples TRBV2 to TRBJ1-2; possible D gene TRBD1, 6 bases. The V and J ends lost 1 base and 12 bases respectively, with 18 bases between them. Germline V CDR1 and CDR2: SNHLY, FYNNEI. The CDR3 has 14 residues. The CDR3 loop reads CASSEEVSPGADTF. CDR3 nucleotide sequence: TGTGCCAGCAGTGAAGAGGTATCCCCAGGGGCCGACACCTTC.

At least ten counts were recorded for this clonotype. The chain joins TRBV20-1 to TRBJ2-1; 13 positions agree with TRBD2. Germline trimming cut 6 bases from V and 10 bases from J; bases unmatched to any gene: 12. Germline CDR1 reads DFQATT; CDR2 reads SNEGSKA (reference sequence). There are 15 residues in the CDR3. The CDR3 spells CSARRLAGGVGEQFF. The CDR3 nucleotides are TGCAGTGCCCGTAGACTAGCGGGGGGTGTGGGGGAGCAGTTCTTC.

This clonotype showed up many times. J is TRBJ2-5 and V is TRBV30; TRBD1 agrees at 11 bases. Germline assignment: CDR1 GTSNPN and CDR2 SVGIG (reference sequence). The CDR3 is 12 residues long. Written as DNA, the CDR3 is TGTGCGCGGACAGGGGGCGGAGAGACCCAGTACTTC. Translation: CARTGGGETQYF.

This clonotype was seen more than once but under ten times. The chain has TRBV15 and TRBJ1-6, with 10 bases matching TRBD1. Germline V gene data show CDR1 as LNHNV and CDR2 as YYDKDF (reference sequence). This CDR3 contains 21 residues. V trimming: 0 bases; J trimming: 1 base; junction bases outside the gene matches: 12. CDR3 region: CATSREGFGTGELSYNSPLHF. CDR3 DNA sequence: TGTGCCACCAGCAGAGAAGGTTTTGGGACAGGGGAGTTGTCCTATAATTCACCCCTCCACTTT.

CDR3 sequence: CASSFQSQSYEQYF. CDR3 in DNA: TGCGCCAGCAGCTTCCAATCTCAATCCTACGAGCAGTACTTC. The chain recombines TRBV5-1 with TRBJ2-7, with D unclear. CDR3 length: 14 residues. CDR1 and CDR2 (germline): SGHRS, YFSETQ. V was shortened by 2 bases and J by 1 base, with 10 bases between the two germline ends.

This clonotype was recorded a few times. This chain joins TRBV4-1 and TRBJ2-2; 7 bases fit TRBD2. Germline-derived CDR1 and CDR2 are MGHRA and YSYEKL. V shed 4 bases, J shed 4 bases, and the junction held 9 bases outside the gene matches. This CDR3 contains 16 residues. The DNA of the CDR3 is TGCGCCAGCAGCCCACCCAGCGGGGTTACCACCGGGGAGCTGTTTTTT. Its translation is CASSPPSGVTTGELFF.

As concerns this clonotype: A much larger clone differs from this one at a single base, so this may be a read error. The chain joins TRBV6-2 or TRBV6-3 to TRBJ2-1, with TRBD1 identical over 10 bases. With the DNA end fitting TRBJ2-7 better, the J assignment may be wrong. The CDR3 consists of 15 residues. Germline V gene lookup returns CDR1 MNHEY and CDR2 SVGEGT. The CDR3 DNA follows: TGTGCCAGCAGTTACGGGGCGGGACAGGGGAATGAGCAGTACTTC. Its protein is CASSYGAGQGNEQYF.

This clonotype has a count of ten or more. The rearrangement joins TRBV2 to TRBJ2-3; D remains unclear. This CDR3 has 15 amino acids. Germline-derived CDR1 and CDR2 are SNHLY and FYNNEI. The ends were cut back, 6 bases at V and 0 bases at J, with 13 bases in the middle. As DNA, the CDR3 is TGTGCCAGCAGCCCTTCAGGTTTTAGCACAGATACGCAGTATTTT. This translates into CASSPSGFSTDTQYF.

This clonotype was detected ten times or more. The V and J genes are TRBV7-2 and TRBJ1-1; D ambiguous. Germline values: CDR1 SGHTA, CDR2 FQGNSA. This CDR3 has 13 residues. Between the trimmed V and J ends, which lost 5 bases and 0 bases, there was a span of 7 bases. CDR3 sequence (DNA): TGTGCCAGCAGCCGAAGGGTGAACACTGAAGCTTTCTTT. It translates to CASSRRVNTEAFF.

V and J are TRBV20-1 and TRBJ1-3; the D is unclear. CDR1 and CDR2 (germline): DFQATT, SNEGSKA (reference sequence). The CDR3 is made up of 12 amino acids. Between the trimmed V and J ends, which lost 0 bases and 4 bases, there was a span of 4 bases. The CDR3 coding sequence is TGCAGTGCTAGAGATTACGGAAACACCATATATTTT. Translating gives CSARDYGNTIYF.

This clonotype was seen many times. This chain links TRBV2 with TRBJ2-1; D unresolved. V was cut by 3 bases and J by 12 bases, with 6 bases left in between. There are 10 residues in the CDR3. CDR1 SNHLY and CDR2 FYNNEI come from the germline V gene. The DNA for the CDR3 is TGTGCCAGCAGTGAGGTCGCGCAGTTCTTC. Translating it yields CASSEVAQFF.

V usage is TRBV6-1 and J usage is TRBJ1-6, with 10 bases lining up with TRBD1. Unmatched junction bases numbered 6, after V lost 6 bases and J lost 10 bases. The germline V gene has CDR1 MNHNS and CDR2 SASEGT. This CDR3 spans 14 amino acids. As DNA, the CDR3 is TGTGCCAGCAGGTTGGACAGGGGGAAATCACCCCTCCACTTT. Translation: CASRLDRGKSPLHF.

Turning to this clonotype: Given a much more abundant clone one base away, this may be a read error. CDR3 sequence (DNA): TGTGCCAGCAGTGCCAATCTGGAGGGATCTCCTGACTTC. Residues: CASSANLEGSPDF. The rearrangement uses TRBV28 and TRBJ2-6; the D gene is possibly TRBD2 (6 bases). There are 13 residues in the CDR3. CDR1 and CDR2 from the germline V gene are MDHEN and SYDVKM.

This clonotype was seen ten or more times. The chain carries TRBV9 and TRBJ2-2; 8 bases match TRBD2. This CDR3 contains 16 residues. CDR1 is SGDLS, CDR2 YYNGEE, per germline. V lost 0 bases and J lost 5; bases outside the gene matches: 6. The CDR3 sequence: CASSVGRGGETGELFF. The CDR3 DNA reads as TGTGCCAGCAGCGTAGGACGGGGGGGAGAGACCGGGGAGCTGTTTTTT.

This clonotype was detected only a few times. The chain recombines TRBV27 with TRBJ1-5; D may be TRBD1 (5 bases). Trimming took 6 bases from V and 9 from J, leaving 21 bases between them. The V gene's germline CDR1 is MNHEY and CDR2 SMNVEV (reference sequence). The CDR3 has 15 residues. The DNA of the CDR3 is TGTGCCAGCAGCGATTCTCCGAAGGGGATGGGGCCCCAGCATTTT. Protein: CASSDSPKGMGPQHF.

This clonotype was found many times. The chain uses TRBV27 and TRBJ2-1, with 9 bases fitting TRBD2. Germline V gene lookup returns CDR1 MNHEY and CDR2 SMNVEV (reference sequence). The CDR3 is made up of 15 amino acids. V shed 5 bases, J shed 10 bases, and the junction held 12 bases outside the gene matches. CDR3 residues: CASSPDRSSGEEQFF. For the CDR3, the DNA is TGTGCCAGCAGTCCAGATAGATCTAGCGGGGAAGAGCAGTTCTTC.

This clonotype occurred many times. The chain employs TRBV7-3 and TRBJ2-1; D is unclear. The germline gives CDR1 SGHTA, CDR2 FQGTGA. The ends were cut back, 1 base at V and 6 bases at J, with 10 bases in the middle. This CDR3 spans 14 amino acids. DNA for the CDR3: TGTGCCAGCAGCTTAATGGGATCCATCAATGAGCAGTTCTTC. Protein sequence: CASSLMGSINEQFF.

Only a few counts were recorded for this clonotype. The CDR3 coding sequence is TGTGCCAGCAGCAAAGGGGGACAAGGCGGCACCGGGGAGCTGTTTTTT. Its protein product is CASSKGGQGGTGELFF. The chain is built from TRBV9 and TRBJ2-2; tentative D call: TRBD1 (6 bases). Germline V gene sequence: CDR1 SGDLS, CDR2 YYNGEE. Trimming cost V 4 bases and J 4 bases, with 17 bases left between them. The CDR3 is 16 residues long.

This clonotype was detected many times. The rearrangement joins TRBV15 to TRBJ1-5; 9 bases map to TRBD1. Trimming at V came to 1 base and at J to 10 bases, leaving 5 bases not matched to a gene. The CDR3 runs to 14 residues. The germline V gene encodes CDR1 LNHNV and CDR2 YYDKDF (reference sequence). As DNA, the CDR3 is TGTGCCACCAGCAGAGTGGACAGGGGTTATCCCCAGCATTTT. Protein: CATSRVDRGYPQHF.

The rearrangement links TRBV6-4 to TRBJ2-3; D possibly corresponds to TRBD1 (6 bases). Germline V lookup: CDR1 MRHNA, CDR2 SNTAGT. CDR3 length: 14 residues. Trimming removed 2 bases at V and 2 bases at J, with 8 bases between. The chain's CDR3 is CASSDTGFTDTQYF. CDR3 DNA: TGTGCCAGCAGTGACACAGGGTTCACAGATACGCAGTATTTT.

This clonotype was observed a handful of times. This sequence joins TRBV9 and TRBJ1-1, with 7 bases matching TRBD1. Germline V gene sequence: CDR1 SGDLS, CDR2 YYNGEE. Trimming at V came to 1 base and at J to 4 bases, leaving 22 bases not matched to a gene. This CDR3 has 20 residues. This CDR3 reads CASSVSSSTGSLTFGTEAFF. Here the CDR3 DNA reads TGTGCCAGCAGCGTAAGCAGTTCGACAGGGAGCCTCACCTTCGGCACTGAAGCTTTCTTT.

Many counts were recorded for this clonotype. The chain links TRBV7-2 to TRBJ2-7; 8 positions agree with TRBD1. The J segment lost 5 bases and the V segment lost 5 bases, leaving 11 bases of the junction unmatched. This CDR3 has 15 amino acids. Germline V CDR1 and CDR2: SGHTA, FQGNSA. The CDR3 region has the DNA TGTGCCAGCAGCCGTCTGACAGGGGAGCTCAACGAGCAGTACTTC. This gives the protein CASSRLTGELNEQYF.

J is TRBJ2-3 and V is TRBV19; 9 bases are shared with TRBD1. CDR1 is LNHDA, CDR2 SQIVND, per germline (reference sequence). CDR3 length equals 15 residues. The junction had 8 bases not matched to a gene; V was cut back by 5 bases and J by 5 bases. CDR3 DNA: TGTGCCAGTAGTGGGAGGACAGGGGACTTAGATACGCAGTATTTT. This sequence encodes CASSGRTGDLDTQYF.

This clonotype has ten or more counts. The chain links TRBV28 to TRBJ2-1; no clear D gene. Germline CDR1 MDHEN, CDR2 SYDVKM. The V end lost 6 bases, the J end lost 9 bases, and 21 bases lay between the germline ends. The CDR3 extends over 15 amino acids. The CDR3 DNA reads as TGTGCCAGCAGCCCACCCGTAGGTTTTATAGGTGAGCAGTTCTTC. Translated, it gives CASSPPVGFIGEQFF. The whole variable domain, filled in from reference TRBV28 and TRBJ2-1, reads DVKVTQSSRYLVKRTGEKVFLECVQDMDHENMFWYRQDPGLGLRLIYFSYDVKMKEKGDIPEGYSVSREKKERFSLILESASTNQTSMYLCASSPPVGFIGEQFFGPGTRLTVL.

CDR3 nucleotides: TGTGCCACCAGCAGCAGGGGTACTAACTATGGCTACACCTTC. Its protein product is CATSSRGTNYGYTF. The J gene is TRBJ1-2, the V gene TRBV15; D may be TRBD1 (6 bases). Germline CDR1 and CDR2: LNHNV and YYDKDF (reference sequence). V shed 3 bases and J shed 0 bases, with 8 bases lying between them. The CDR3 is 14 amino acids.